This T cell receptor (beta chain) comes out of a study of blood T cell repertoires in COVID-19 (dated by TCRdb to 2018 to 2021). A note on the overall study: Samples from collaborators originated in the United States, Italy and Spain and spanned both the acute and convalescent phases of COVID-19. The prospective study material was composed of cDNA or gDNA derived from T cells, B-cell-depleted T cells, or PBMCs. Subjects who had been exposed to COVID-19, were actively infected with it, or had recovered from it provided the deeply sampled blood TCRbeta repertoires that made up the dataset. The repertoires were released in a freely available public database intended as a resource for research on the immune response to SARS-CoV-2. The samples were drawn from two sources: the first 160 participants of the ongoing ImmuneRACE study, and 1,254 subjects contributed by 6 global collaborators. The sample metadata nearly always contained a de-identified subject ID, COVID-19 status, age in years and sex. Where available, HLA class I and class II types were taken from metadata supplied by the sample provider and were not determined by assay-based typing. Summary of the overall study and its limitations: The amount of clinical and demographic metadata varied by source and participant and was provided uncurated.

TCRbeta CDR3 regions were amplified from genomic DNA using the immunoSEQ Assay, a bias-controlled multiplex PCR. Per the original workflow: The number of nucleated cells in each sample was estimated by amplification of reference gene primers within the assay. Sequence reads were collapsed and filtered to measure the absolute abundance of every unique TCRbeta CDR3 rearrangement. For each sample, productive Simpson clonality was calculated as the square root of Simpson's diversity index over productive rearrangements. TCRdb retrieved this table from immuneACCESS and kept in-frame rearrangements only. Not all clones are present; in checked studies, unresolved V genes account for under half, and no reason is known for the remainder. D and trimming come from the DNA, and the V and J calls and clone size come from that table. The sample data list under 150,000 clones, and about 83% of these were observed just once. The top ten clones comprise 9.5% to 15% of the sample.

In regard to this clone: Its antigen remains undetermined. Base qualities were left out, and no much larger clone turns up one base away.

The CDR3 measures 13 amino acids from cysteine to phenylalanine. Only the CDR3 portion is preserved as DNA: 39 bases, with reading frame beginning at the first base. Clipping removes 3 bases from V and 6 bases from J, with 4 as the unmatched junction base count. CDR1 and CDR2 (GTSNPN, SVGIG) derive from the germline V gene (reference sequence). Collaborating institutions collected whole blood in K2EDTA tubes following their own protocols. For TCRbeta analysis, collaborators shipped samples in one of three forms: frozen whole blood, isolated PBMCs, or DNA extracted from either of those sample types. The origin of this receptor is a human donor in a cohort sampled during active COVID-19. The V and J genes are TRBV30 and TRBJ2-3, with 9 central nucleotides matching TRBD2. Sequencing was carried out using peripheral blood. The CDR3 protein: CAWRWLAGDTQYF. The sequenced DNA: TGTGCCTGGAGGTGGCTAGCGGGGGATACGCAGTATTTT. With the rest looked up from the reference TRBV30 and TRBJ2-3 genes rather than sequenced, the full variable domain is SQTIHQWPATLVQPVGSPLSLECTVEGTSNPNLYWYRQAAGRGLQLLFYSVGIGQISSEVPQNLSASRPQDRQFILSSKKLLLSDSGFYLCAWRWLAGDTQYFGPGTRLTVL.